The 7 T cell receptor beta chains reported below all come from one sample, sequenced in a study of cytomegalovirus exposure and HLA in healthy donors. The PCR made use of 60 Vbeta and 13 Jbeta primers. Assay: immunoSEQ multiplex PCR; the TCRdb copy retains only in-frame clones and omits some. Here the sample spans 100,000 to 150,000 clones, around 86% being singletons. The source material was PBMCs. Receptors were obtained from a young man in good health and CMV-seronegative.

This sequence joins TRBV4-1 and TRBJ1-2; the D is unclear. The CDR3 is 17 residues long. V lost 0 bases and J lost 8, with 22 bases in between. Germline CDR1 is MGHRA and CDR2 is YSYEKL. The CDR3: CASSQELGLGTQAGYTF. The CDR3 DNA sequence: TGCGCCAGCAGCCAAGAACTCGGTTTGGGTACCCAGGCGGGCTACACCTTC.

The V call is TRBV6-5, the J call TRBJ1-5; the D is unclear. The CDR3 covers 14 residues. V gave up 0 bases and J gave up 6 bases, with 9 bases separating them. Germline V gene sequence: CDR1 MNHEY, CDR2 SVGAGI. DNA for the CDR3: TGTGCCAGCAGTTACTCTACGGGTAGTCAGCCCCAGCATTTT. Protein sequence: CASSYSTGSQPQHF.

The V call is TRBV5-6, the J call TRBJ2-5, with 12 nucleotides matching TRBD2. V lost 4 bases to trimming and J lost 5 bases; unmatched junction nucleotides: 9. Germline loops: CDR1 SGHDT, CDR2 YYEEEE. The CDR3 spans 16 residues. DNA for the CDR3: TGTGCCAGCAGCCAACCTAGCGGGGGGGCTGGGGAGACCCAGTACTTC. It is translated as CASSQPSGGAGETQYF. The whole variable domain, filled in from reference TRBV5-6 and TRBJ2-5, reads DAGVTQSPTHLIKTRGQQVTLRCSPKSGHDTVSWYQQALGQGPQFIFQYYEEEERQRGNFPDRFSGHQFPNYSSELNVNALLLGDSALYLCASSQPSGGAGETQYFGPGTRLLVL.

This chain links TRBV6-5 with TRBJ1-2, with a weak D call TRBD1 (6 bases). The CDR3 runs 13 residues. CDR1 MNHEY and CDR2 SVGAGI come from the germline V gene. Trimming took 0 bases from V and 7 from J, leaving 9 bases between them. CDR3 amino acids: CASSYSVGAGYTF. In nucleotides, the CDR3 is TGTGCCAGCAGTTACTCAGTGGGGGCTGGCTACACCTTC.

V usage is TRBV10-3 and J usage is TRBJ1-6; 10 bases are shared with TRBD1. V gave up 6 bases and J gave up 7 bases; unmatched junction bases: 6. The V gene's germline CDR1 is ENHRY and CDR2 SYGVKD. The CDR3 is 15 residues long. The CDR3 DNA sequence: TGTGCCATCAGGGGGACAGGGGACGGGAATTCACCCCTCCACTTT. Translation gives CAIRGTGDGNSPLHF.

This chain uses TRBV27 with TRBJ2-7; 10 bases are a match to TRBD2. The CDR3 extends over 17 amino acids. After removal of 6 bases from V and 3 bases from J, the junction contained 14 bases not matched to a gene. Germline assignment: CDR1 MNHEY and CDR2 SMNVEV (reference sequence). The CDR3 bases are TGTGCCAGCAGAACTCCACCCCTAGCGGGGGTATACTACGAGCAGTACTTC. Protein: CASRTPPLAGVYYEQYF.

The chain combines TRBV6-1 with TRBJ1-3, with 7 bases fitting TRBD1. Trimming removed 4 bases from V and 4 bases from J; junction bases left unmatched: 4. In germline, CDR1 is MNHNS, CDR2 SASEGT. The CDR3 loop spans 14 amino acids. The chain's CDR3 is CASSATGNGNTIYF. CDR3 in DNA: TGTGCCAGCAGTGCGACAGGGAACGGAAACACCATATATTTT.